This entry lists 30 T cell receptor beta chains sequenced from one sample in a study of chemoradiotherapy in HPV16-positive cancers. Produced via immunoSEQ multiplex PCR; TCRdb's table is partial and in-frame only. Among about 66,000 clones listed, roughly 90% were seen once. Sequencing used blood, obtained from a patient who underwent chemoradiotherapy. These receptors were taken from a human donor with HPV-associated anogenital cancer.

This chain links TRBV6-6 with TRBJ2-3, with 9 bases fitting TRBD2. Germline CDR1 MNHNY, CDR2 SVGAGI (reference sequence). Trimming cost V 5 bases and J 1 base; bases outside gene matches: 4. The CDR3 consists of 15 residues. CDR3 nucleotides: TGTGCCAGCAGTAATTTAGCGGGGGGCACAGATACGCAGTATTTT. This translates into CASSNLAGGTDTQYF.

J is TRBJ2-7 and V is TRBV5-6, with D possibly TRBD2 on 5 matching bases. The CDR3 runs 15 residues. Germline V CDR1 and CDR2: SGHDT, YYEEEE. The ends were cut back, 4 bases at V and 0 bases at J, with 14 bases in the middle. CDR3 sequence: CASSPVKDSSYEQYF. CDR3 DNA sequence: TGTGCCAGCAGCCCGGTTAAGGACTCCTCCTACGAGCAGTACTTC.

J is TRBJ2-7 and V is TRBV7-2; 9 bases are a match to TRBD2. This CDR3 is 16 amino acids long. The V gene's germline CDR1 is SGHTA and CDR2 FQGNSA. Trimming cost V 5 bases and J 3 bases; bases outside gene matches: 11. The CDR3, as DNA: TGTGCCAGCAGCAGATATAGCGGGAGTGGGATCTACGAGCAGTACTTC. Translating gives CASSRYSGSGIYEQYF.

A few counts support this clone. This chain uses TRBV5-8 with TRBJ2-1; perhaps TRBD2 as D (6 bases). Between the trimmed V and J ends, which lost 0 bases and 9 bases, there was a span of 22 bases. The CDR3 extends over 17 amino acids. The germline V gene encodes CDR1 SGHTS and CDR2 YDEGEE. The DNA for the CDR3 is TGTGCCAGCAGCTTGGGGCTAGCGACGTACCTTACCTTTGAGCAGTTCTTC. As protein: CASSLGLATYLTFEQFF.

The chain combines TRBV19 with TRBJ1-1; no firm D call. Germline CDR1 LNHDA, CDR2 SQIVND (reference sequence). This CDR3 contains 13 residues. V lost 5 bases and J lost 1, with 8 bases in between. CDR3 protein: CASSRAANTEAFF. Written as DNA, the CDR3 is TGTGCCAGTAGTCGGGCAGCGAACACTGAAGCTTTCTTT.

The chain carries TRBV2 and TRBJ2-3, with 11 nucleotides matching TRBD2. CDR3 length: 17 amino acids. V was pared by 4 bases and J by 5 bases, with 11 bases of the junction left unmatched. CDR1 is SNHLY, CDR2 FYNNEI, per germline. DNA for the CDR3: TGTGCCAGCAGTGGCGGACTAGCGGGTTTTCAAAGAGATACGCAGTATTTT. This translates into CASSGGLAGFQRDTQYF.

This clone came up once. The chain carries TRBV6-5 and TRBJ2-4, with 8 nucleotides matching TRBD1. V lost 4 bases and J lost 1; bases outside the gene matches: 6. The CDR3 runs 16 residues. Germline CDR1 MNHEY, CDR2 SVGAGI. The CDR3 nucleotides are TGTGCCAGCAGTTCGGAACGGGACAGGGCCAAAAACATTCAGTACTTC. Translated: CASSSERDRAKNIQYF.

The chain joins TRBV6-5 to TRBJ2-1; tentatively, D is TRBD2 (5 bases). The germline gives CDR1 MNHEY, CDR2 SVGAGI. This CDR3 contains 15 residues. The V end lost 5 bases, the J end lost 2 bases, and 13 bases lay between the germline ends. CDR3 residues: CASSRPGMAYNEQFF. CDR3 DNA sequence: TGTGCCAGCAGTCGCCCGGGGATGGCCTACAATGAGCAGTTCTTC.

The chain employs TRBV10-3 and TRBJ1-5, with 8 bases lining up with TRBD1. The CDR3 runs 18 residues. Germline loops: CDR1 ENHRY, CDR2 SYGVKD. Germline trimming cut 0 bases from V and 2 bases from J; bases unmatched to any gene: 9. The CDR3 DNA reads TGTGCCATCAGTGAGTCGAGAGGCGGACAGGGAGGCAATCAGCCCCAGCATTTT. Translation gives CAISESRGGQGGNQPQHF.

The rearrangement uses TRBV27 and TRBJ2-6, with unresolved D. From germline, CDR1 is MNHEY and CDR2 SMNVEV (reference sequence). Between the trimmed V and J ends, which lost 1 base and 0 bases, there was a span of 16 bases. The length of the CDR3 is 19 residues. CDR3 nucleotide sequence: TGTGCCAGCAGTTTATTCCCATCCTATCAATACTCTGGGGCCAACGTCCTGACTTTC. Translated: CASSLFPSYQYSGANVLTF.

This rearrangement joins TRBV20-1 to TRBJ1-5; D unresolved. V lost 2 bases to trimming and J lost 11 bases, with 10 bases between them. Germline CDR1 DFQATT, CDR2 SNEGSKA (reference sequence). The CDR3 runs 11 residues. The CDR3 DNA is TGCAGTGCTAGATTGAGCCAGGCCCAGCATTTT. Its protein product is CSARLSQAQHF.

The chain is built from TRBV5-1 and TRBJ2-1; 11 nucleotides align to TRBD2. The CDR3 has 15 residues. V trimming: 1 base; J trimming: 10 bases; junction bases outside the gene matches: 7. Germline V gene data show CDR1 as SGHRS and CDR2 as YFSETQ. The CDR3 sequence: CASSLRLAGGNEQFF. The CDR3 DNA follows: TGCGCCAGCAGCTTGAGGCTAGCGGGAGGAAACGAGCAGTTCTTC.

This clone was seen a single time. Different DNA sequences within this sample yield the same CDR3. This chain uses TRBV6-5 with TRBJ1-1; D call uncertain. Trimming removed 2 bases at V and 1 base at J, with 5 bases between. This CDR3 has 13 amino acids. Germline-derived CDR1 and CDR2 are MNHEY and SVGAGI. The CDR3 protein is CASSYTGNTEAFF. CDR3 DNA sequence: TGTGCCAGCAGTTACACCGGGAACACTGAAGCTTTCTTT.

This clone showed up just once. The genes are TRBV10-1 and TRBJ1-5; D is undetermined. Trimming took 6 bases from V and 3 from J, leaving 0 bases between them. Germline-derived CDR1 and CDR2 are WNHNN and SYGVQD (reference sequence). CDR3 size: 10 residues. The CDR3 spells CASSNQPQHF. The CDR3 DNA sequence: TGCGCCAGCAGCAATCAGCCCCAGCATTTT.

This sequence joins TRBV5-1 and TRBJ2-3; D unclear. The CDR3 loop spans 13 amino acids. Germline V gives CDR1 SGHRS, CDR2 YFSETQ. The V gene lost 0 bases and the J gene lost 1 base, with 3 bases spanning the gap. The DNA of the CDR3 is TGCGCCAGCAGCTTGGCGGGCACAGATACGCAGTATTTT. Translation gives CASSLAGTDTQYF.

The CDR3 DNA reads TGTGCCAGCAGAGGACACTCTAAGAATGAAAAACTGTTTTTT. Translating gives CASRGHSKNEKLFF. V is TRBV6-5 and J is TRBJ1-4; tentative D call: TRBD1 (5 bases). The germline CDR1 and CDR2 sequences are MNHEY and SVGAGI. This CDR3 is 14 amino acids long. V was trimmed by 6 bases and J by 5 bases, leaving 13 bases between them.

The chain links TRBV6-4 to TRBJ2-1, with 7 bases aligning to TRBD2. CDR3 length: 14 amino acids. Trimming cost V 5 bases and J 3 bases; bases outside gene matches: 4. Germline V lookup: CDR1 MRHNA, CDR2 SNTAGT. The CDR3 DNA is TGTGCCAGCAGTCGGGAGCGGGGCTACAATGAGCAGTTCTTC. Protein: CASSRERGYNEQFF.

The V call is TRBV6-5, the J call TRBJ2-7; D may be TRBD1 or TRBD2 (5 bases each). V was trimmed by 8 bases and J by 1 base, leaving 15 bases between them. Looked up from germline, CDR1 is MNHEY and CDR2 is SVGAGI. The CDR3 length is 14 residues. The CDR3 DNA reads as TGTGCCAGCGGGGGTGGGGCAGGATCCTACGAGCAGTACTTC. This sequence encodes CASGGGAGSYEQYF.

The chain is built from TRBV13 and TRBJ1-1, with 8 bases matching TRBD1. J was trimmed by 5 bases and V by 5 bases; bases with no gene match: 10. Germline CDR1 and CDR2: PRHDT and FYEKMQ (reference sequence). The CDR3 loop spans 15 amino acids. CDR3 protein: CASSRTTGALTEAFF. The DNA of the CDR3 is TGTGCCAGCAGCCGAACGACAGGGGCGCTTACTGAAGCTTTCTTT.

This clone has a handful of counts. The CDR3 spells CASSVRGSTDTQYF. The CDR3 nucleotides are TGTGCCAGCAGTGTTCGGGGGAGCACAGATACGCAGTATTTT. V and J are TRBV6-4 and TRBJ2-3; the D gene is possibly TRBD2 (6 bases). The CDR3 length is 14 residues. Deletions cut 4 bases from V and 0 bases from J, with 8 bases between. Germline CDR1 and CDR2: MRHNA and SNTAGT.

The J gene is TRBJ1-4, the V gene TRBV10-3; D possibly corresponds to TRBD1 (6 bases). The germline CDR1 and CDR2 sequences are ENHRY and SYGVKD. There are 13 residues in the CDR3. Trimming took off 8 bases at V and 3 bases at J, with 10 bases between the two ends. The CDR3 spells CAIRTAPNEKLFF. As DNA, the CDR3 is TGTGCCATCCGGACAGCACCTAATGAAAAACTGTTTTTT.

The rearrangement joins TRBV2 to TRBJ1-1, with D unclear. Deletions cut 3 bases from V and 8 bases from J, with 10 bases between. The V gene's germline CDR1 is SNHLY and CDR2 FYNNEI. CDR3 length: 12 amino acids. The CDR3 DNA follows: TGTGCCAGCAGTGAGGGCTTTGGGGAAGCTTTCTTT. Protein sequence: CASSEGFGEAFF.

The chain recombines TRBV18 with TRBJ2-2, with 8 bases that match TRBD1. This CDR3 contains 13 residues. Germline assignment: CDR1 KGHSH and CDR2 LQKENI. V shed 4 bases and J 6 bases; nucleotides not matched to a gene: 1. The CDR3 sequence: CASSQQGAGELFF. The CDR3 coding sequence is TGTGCCAGCTCACAACAGGGGGCCGGGGAGCTGTTTTTT.

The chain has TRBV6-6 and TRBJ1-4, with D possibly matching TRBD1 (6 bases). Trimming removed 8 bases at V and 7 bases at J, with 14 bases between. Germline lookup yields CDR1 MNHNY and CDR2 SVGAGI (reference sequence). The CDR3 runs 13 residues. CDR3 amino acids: CASWQDRIEKLFF. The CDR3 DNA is TGTGCCAGCTGGCAGGACAGAATTGAAAAACTGTTTTTT.

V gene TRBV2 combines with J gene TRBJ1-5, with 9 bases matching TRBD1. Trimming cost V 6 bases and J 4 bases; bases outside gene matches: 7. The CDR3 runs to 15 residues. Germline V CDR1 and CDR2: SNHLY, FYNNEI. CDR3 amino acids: CASSWGTGLNQPQHF. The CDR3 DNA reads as TGTGCCAGCAGCTGGGGGACAGGGCTAAATCAGCCCCAGCATTTT.

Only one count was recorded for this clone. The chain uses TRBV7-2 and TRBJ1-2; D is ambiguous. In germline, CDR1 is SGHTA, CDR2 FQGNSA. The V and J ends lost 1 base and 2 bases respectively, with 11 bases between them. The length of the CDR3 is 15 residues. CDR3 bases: TGTGCCAGCAGCTTAGAGGCCGGGTCCAACTATGGCTACACCTTC. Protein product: CASSLEAGSNYGYTF.

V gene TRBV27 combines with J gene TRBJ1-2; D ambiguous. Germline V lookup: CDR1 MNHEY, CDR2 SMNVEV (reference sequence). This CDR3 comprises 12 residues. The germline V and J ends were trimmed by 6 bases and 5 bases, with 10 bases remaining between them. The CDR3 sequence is CASRGTPYGYTF. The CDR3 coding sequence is TGTGCCAGCAGGGGAACTCCTTATGGCTACACCTTC.

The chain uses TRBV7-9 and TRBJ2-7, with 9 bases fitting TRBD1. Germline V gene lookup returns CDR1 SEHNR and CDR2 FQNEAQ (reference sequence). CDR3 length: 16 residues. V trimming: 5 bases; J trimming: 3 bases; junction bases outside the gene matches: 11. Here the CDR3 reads CASSTAPGQGIYEQYF. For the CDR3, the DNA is TGTGCCAGCAGCACGGCTCCGGGACAGGGTATCTACGAGCAGTACTTC.

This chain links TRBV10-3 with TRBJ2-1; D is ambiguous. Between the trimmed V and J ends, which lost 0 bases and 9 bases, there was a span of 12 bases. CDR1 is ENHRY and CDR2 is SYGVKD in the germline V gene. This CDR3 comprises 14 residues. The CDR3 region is CAISESSDVSEQFF. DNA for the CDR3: TGTGCCATCAGTGAGTCCTCTGACGTTAGTGAGCAGTTCTTC.

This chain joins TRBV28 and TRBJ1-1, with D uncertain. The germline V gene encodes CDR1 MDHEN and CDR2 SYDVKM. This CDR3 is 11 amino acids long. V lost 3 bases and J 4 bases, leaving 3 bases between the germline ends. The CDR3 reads CASSFPTEAFF. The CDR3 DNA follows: TGTGCCAGCAGTTTCCCCACTGAAGCTTTCTTT. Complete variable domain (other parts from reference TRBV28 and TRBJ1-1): DVKVTQSSRYLVKRTGEKVFLECVQDMDHENMFWYRQDPGLGLRLIYFSYDVKMKEKGDIPEGYSVSREKKERFSLILESASTNQTSMYLCASSFPTEAFFGQGTRLTVV.